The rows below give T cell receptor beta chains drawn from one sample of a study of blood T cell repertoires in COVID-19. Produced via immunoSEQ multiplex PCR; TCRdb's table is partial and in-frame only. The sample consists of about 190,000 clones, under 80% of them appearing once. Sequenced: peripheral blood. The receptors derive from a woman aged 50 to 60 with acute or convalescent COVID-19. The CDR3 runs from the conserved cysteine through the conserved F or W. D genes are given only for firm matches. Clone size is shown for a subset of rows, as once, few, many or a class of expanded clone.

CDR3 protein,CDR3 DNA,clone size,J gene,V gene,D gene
CASSPGDGDEQFF,TGCGCCAGCAGCCCAGGGGACGGGGATGAGCAGTTCTTC,NA,TRBJ2-1,TRBV4-3,NA
CASSEGQLNYGYTF,TGTGCCAGCAGCGAGGGACAGCTGAACTATGGCTACACCTTC,NA,TRBJ1-2,TRBV5-6,TRBD1
CASSLLAGGPPDEQFF,TGTGCCAGTAGCCTACTAGCGGGAGGGCCCCCGGATGAGCAGTTCTTC,NA,TRBJ2-1,TRBV19,TRBD2
CASTRTANYGYTF,TGTGCCAGCACGAGAACTGCTAACTATGGCTACACCTTC,NA,TRBJ1-2,TRBV6-5,NA
CASSSSYEQYF,TGTGCCAGCAGCTCCTCCTACGAGCAGTACTTC,NA,TRBJ2-7,TRBV12-3/TRBV12-4,NA
CASSYPLGQFSYEQYF,TGTGCCAGCAGTTACCCGTTAGGACAGTTCTCCTACGAGCAGTACTTC,NA,TRBJ2-7,TRBV6-6,NA
CSVRQGSNSPLHF,TGCAGCGTTCGTCAGGGTAGCAATTCACCCCTCCACTTT,NA,TRBJ1-6,TRBV29-1,NA
CASTRDKQETQYF,TGTGCCAGCACCCGGGACAAACAAGAGACCCAGTACTTC,NA,TRBJ2-5,TRBV6-5,NA
CASSLGGTSVPNEQFF,TGTGCCAGCAGCTTGGGAGGGACCTCGGTCCCAAATGAGCAGTTCTTC,NA,TRBJ2-1,TRBV7-2,TRBD2
CASSSPTGEAFF,TGTGCCAGCAGCTCCCCGACAGGGGAAGCTTTCTTT,NA,TRBJ1-1,TRBV11-2,TRBD1
CASSIPLAGGDEQFF,TGTGCCAGTAGTATACCACTAGCGGGTGGCGATGAGCAGTTCTTC,NA,TRBJ2-1,TRBV19,TRBD2
CASSLGTGGGLFF,TGTGCCAGCAGCTTGGGGACAGGGGGCGGACTGTTTTTT,NA,TRBJ1-4,TRBV5-5,TRBD1
CASSLGRTGNTIYF,TGTGCCAGCAGCCTTGGCAGGACTGGAAACACCATATATTTT,few,TRBJ1-3,TRBV14,NA
CASSSRGGASNQPQHF,TGTGCCAGCAGTTCTCGAGGGGGCGCCAGCAATCAGCCCCAGCATTTT,NA,TRBJ1-5,TRBV2,TRBD1
CASSFTGQFYNEQFF,TGCGCCAGCAGCTTTACGGGACAGTTTTACAATGAGCAGTTCTTC,NA,TRBJ2-1,TRBV5-1,TRBD1
CASRSGAYEQYF,TGCGCCAGCAGGAGCGGGGCCTACGAGCAGTACTTC,NA,TRBJ2-7,TRBV5-1,TRBD2
CASRKTGSSYEQYF,TGTGCCAGCCGAAAGACAGGGAGCTCCTACGAGCAGTACTTC,NA,TRBJ2-7,TRBV2,TRBD1
CAWGTGNNQPQHF,TGTGCCTGGGGGACAGGGAACAATCAGCCCCAGCATTTT,few,TRBJ1-5,TRBV30,TRBD1
CASSLGRTYSSYNEQFF,TGTGCCAGCAGCTTGGGTAGGACATATAGCTCCTACAATGAGCAGTTCTTC,NA,TRBJ2-1,TRBV5-8,NA
CASSPRANEKLFF,TGTGCCAGCAGCCCCCGGGCTAATGAAAAACTGTTTTTT,few,TRBJ1-4,TRBV28,NA
CASSLDRSLEKLFF,TGCGCCAGCAGCTTGGACAGGAGTCTTGAAAAACTGTTTTTT,once,TRBJ1-4,TRBV5-1,NA
CASSLGQADYEQYF,TGCGCCAGCAGCTTGGGACAGGCGGACTACGAGCAGTACTTC,NA,TRBJ2-7,TRBV5-1,NA
CASRTQGGVEKLFF,TGTGCCAGCCGTACGCAGGGTGGCGTTGAAAAACTGTTTTTT,NA,TRBJ1-4,TRBV27,NA
CASKKDRNTGELFF,TGTGCCAGTAAAAAGGACAGAAACACCGGGGAGCTGTTTTTT,NA,TRBJ2-2,TRBV6-4,NA
CASSYGQPPEAFF,TGTGCCAGCAGTTACGGGCAGCCTCCTGAAGCTTTCTTT,NA,TRBJ1-1,TRBV6-2/TRBV6-3,NA
CAWSRGETLIRVF,TGTGCCTGGAGTCGGGGGGAGACACTGATCCGGGTCTTC,NA,TRBJ1-2,TRBV30,NA
CAWSMKRAFYNEQFF,TGTGCCTGGAGTATGAAGCGGGCCTTCTACAATGAGCAGTTCTTC,once,TRBJ2-1,TRBV30,NA
CASSHEAGTSGSFYEQYF,TGTGCCAGCAGCCATGAAGCCGGGACTAGCGGGAGTTTCTACGAGCAGTACTTC,NA,TRBJ2-7,TRBV7-9,TRBD2
CASSRPPGRATNYGYTF,TGTGCCAGCAGCCGACCCCCGGGCAGGGCAACTAACTATGGCTACACCTTC,NA,TRBJ1-2,TRBV7-9,NA
CASSILGEEDTNYGYTF,TGTGCCAGCAGCATCCTCGGGGAGGAGGATACTAACTATGGCTACACCTTC,few,TRBJ1-2,TRBV13,NA
CANIPRDRALSAKNIQYF,TGTGCCAATATACCACGGGACAGGGCTCTCTCAGCCAAAAACATTCAGTACTTC,NA,TRBJ2-4,TRBV19,TRBD1
CASTTGGRGTEAFF,TGTGCCAGCACCACAGGGGGCAGGGGCACTGAAGCTTTCTTT,NA,TRBJ1-1,TRBV3-1/TRBV3-2,TRBD1
CASSAPRGDTQYF,TGCGCCAGCAGCGCCCCCCGCGGAGATACGCAGTATTTT,NA,TRBJ2-3,TRBV10-2,NA
CASSVARTDTQYF,TGTGCCAGCAGTGTTGCGCGCACAGATACGCAGTATTTT,NA,TRBJ2-3,TRBV7-2,NA
CASTPSQGTGQPQHF,TGTGCCAGCACCCCCTCACAGGGAACCGGTCAGCCCCAGCATTTT,once,TRBJ1-5,TRBV6-2/TRBV6-3,NA
CASSPHLQGEAFF,TGTGCCAGCAGTCCCCACCTACAGGGTGAAGCTTTCTTT,NA,TRBJ1-1,TRBV12-3/TRBV12-4,NA
CAGRTGGNTQYF,TGTGCCGGGCGGACAGGGGGCAATACGCAGTATTTT,NA,TRBJ2-3,TRBV6-6,TRBD1
CASLGAGVQPQHF,TGTGCCAGCCTAGGGGCAGGGGTTCAGCCCCAGCATTTT,NA,TRBJ1-5,TRBV28,NA
CASSPRAGANVLTF,TGCGCCAGCAGCCCCAGGGCTGGGGCCAACGTCCTGACTTTC,NA,TRBJ2-6,TRBV4-1,NA
CASSYGQGSGYGYTF,TGTGCCAGCAGTTACGGACAGGGTTCAGGCTATGGCTACACCTTC,NA,TRBJ1-2,TRBV6-6,TRBD1
CASTNTVGAEAFF,TGTGCCAGTACCAACACTGTCGGAGCTGAAGCTTTCTTT,NA,TRBJ1-1,TRBV19,NA
CASSFRGFGEQYF,TGTGCCAGTAGTTTCAGGGGGTTTGGCGAGCAGTACTTC,NA,TRBJ2-7,TRBV19,TRBD1
CASSLMGTAMNTEAFF,TGCGCCAGCAGCCTGATGGGGACAGCTATGAACACTGAAGCTTTCTTT,NA,TRBJ1-1,TRBV5-1,TRBD1
CASSRQGAIGYTEAFF,TGTGCCAGCAGTCGACAGGGGGCTATAGGGTACACTGAAGCTTTCTTT,NA,TRBJ1-1,TRBV6-6,TRBD1
CASSFQPVPEAFF,TGTGCCAGCAGCTTTCAACCGGTCCCTGAAGCTTTCTTT,NA,TRBJ1-1,TRBV12-3/TRBV12-4,NA
CASSSGRLVGEQFF,TGTGCCAGCAGTTCAGGTAGATTGGTAGGTGAGCAGTTCTTC,NA,TRBJ2-1,TRBV6-5,NA
CAVSRAGGSYEQYF,TGTGCCGTCTCAAGGGCAGGGGGGTCCTACGAGCAGTACTTC,NA,TRBJ2-7,TRBV5-4,NA
CAWETALAKNIQYF,TGTGCCTGGGAGACAGCGTTAGCCAAAAACATTCAGTACTTC,NA,TRBJ2-4,TRBV30,NA
CASSPRTKNTGELFF,TGTGCCAGCAGCCCCAGGACTAAGAACACCGGGGAGCTGTTTTTT,NA,TRBJ2-2,TRBV5-8,NA
CASSLSDMNTEAFF,TGTGCCAGCAGCTTAAGTGACATGAACACTGAAGCTTTCTTT,NA,TRBJ1-1,TRBV7-2,NA
CASRGDTLGYGYTF,TGTGCCAGCAGGGGGGACACCCTTGGGTATGGCTACACCTTC,NA,TRBJ1-2,TRBV7-2,NA
CASSLKRDLEDTQYF,TGTGCCAGCAGCCTCAAACGGGATCTAGAGGATACGCAGTATTTT,NA,TRBJ2-3,TRBV7-2,NA
CASRDTYNSPLHF,TGTGCCAGCAGGGACACGTATAATTCACCCCTCCACTTT,NA,TRBJ1-6,TRBV25-1,NA
CASGMAPGTYNEQFF,TGTGCTAGTGGTATGGCGCCGGGAACTTACAATGAGCAGTTCTTC,NA,TRBJ2-1,TRBV12-5,NA
CASSRTDNQPQHF,TGTGCCAGCAGCCGGACAGACAATCAGCCCCAGCATTTT,few,TRBJ1-5,TRBV6-5,NA